These 5 T cell receptor beta chains originate from one sample sequenced in a study of T cells expressing NK-cell markers. TCRdb reprocessed the 5' RACE reads, with one entry per CDR3 protein and no DNA. In total, the table holds hundreds of thousands of distinct CDR3 sequences. What was sequenced was blood T cells: a sorted CD56 or NKG2C T cell subset, CD4+ or CD8+ T cells, or bulk PBMC T cells (not recorded which). The receptors derive from a man aged 18 to 69 in good health.

The chain recombines TRBV7-8 with TRBJ2-2; TCRdb returns TRBD1, unconfirmable since there is no DNA. In germline, CDR1 is SGHVS, CDR2 FQNEAQ. CDR3 length equals 17 residues. The CDR3 loop is CASKPMTGTGVSGELFF.

The chain combines TRBV5-1 with TRBJ2-5; the TRBD2 assignment by TCRdb is unverifiable without DNA. The CDR3 is made up of 18 amino acids. Germline-derived CDR1 and CDR2 are SGHRS and YFSETQ. This chain's CDR3 is CASSFGSGGPRYQETQYF.

The J gene is TRBJ2-1, the V gene TRBV11-3; without DNA, the TCRdb call of TRBD1 cannot be checked. The CDR3 has 16 amino acids. The germline V gene has CDR1 SGHNT and CDR2 YENEEA. CDR3 residues: CASSPRGRVRVNEQFF. Full variable domain (remainder filled in from reference TRBV11-3 and TRBJ2-1): EAGVVQSPRYKIIEKKQPVAFWCNPISGHNTLYWYLQNLGQGPELLIRYENEEAVDDSQLPKDRFSAERLKGVDSTLKIQPAELGDSAVYLCASSPRGRVRVNEQFFGPGTRLTVL.

The chain has TRBV7-7 and TRBJ2-5; no DNA is available, so the TRBD2 call from TCRdb remains unchecked. This CDR3 comprises 16 residues. Germline CDR1 and CDR2: SSHAT and FNYEAQ (reference sequence). CDR3 residues: CASSLEFSGGLETQYF.

The V gene is TRBV5-1, the J gene TRBJ2-3; the TRBD2 assignment by TCRdb is unverifiable without DNA. This CDR3 spans 16 amino acids. Germline V gene data show CDR1 as SGHRS and CDR2 as YFSETQ. The CDR3 spells CASSPMLLAGVDTQYF.